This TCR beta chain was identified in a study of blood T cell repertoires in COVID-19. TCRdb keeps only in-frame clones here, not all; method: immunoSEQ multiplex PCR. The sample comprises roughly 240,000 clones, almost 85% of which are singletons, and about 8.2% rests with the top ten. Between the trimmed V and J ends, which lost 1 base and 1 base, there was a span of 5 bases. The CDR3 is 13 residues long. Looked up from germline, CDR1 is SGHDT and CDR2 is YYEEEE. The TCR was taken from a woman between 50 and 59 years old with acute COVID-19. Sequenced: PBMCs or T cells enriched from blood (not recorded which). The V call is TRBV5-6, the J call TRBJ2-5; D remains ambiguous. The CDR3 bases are TGTGCCAGCAGCTTGACACCCCAAGAGACCCAGTACTTC. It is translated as CASSLTPQETQYF.